The present TCR beta chain was sequenced within a study of blood T cell repertoires in COVID-19. Method: immunoSEQ multiplex PCR; TCRdb's copy keeps in-frame clones and lacks some. This sample has over 120,000 clones; around 81% occur once, and the top ten carry about 7.5%. The CDR3 length is 14 residues. Looked up from germline, CDR1 is MNHEY and CDR2 is SMNVEV (reference sequence). The ends were cut back, 3 bases at V and 1 base at J, with 9 bases in the middle. The chain recombines TRBV27 with TRBJ1-1; no clear D. Sequencing input: peripheral blood. The origin of this receptor is a human donor in a cohort sampled during active COVID-19. CDR3 in DNA: TGTGCCAGCAGTTTTTACAGCAGGAACACTGAAGCTTTCTTT. Translation gives CASSFYSRNTEAFF.